Described below is a single T cell receptor (beta chain) sequence and its context. The entry originates in a study of technical replicates of blood from a few donors. Here immunoSEQ multiplex PCR was the method, and the copy in TCRdb shows in-frame clones only, minus some. The sample lists almost 70,000 clones, roughly 90% occurring once. Trimming at V came to 0 bases and at J to 0 bases, leaving 5 bases not matched to a gene. Germline CDR1 reads LGHNA; CDR2 reads YSLEER. This CDR3 region has 17 residues. The chain carries TRBV4-3 and TRBJ2-5; TRBD2 matches at 9 bases. This clonotype was obtained from a human donor in good health. Some clones in this sample may be carry-over from other donors' samples. Sequencing was carried out using PBMCs. The CDR3: CASSQDLLAGYQETQYF. Written as DNA, the CDR3 is TGCGCCAGCAGCCAAGATCTGCTAGCGGGGTACCAAGAGACCCAGTACTTC.